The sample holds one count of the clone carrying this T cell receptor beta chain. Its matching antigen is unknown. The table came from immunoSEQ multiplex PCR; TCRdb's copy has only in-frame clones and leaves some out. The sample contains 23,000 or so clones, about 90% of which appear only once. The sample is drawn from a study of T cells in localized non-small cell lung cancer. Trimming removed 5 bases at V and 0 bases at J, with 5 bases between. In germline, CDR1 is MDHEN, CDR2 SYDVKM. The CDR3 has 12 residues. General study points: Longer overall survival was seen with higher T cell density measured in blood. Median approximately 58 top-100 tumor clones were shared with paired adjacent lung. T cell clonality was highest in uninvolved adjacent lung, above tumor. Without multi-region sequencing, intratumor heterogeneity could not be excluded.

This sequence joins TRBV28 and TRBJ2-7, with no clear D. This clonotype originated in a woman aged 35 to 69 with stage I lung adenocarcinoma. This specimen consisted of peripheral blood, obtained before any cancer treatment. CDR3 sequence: CASSQVSYEQYF. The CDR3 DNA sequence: TGTGCCAGCAGTCAAGTCTCCTACGAGCAGTACTTC.